This T cell receptor beta chain comes out of a study of molecular identifiers for immune sequencing clone quantification. General study points: Clones exceeding 20 RNA copies carried over 99% of effector molecules but under 1% of naive-cell molecules.

As CD8+CD4-CCR7+CD45RA+ cells, naive CD8 T cells were sorted. The CDR3 has 16 residues. With 1 base removed from V and 0 bases from J, the gap between germline ends came to 12 bases. Looked up from germline, CDR1 is MGHRA and CDR2 is YSYEKL. Making the bulk TCR libraries relied on previously described methods and listed TCR primers. A single record per CDR3 protein comes from TCRdb applying MiXCR to the PCR reads. The sample lists approximately 670,000 distinct CDR3 sequences, about 20% seen once, with 0.85% in the top ten. About this clonotype: Its specificity is not known.

The receptor was isolated from a human donor in good health. Some libraries in this study had Jurkat cell RNA spiked in. The sequenced material came from naive CD8+ T cells from blood, with Jurkat cell RNA spiked in. Subset described: FACS-sorted CD8+CD4-CCR7+CD45RA+ naive T cells. The genes are TRBV4-1 and TRBJ1-1, with a weak D call TRBD1 (5 bases). This chain's CDR3 is CASSQAPLTVNTEAFF. CDR3 in DNA: TGCGCCAGCAGCCAAGCCCCCCTGACAGTGAACACTGAAGCTTTCTTT.